A selection of T cell receptor beta chains follows, all from one sample in a study of response to subunit inactivated influenza vaccine. TCRdb reprocessed the RT-PCR reads via MiXCR and lists one record per CDR3 protein. In the table there are 490,000 or so distinct CDR3 sequences, 7.6% of which are singletons. The specimen comprised PBMCs from blood, sampled 23 months after vaccination. The receptors derive from a man in his fifties or sixties who received an inactivated influenza vaccine. Each CDR3 is given with its conserved first and last residue. Fields, in order: V gene, D gene, J gene, clone size, CDR3 DNA, CDR3 protein. The D gene is left open where the match is weak. Clone size is not always given. Where it is, it says once, few, many or a class for expanded clones.

TRBV7-2	TRBD2	TRBJ2-2	many	TGTGCCAGCAGCGGACTAGCGGGACCGAACACCGGGGAGCTGTTTTTT	CASSGLAGPNTGELFF
TRBV11-1	.	TRBJ2-7	.	TGTGCCAGCAGCTTAGACGGGAAATACGAGCAGTACTTC	CASSLDGKYEQYF
TRBV7-2	TRBD1	TRBJ2-7	few	TGTGCCAGCAGCTTACTGCGGACAGGAGCCTACGAGCAGTACTTC	CASSLLRTGAYEQYF
TRBV5-1	.	TRBJ1-3	few	TGCGCCAGCGGAGACAGAACCTCTGGAAACACCATATATTTT	CASGDRTSGNTIYF
TRBV6-2/TRBV6-3	TRBD1	TRBJ2-7	many	TGTGCCAGCAGAGTGGACAGGTTAGCCTCCTACGAGCAGTACTTC	CASRVDRLASYEQYF
TRBV7-9	.	TRBJ1-1	few	TGTGCCAGCAGCTGGGATAACACTGAAGCTTTCTTT	CASSWDNTEAFF
TRBV20-1	.	TRBJ2-3	.	TGCAGTGCAGGGAGTATCCTTCTCACAGATACGCAGTATTTT	CSAGSILLTDTQYF
TRBV29-1	TRBD1	TRBJ2-7	few	TGCAGCGTTGAACCGCGGGACAGGGGCACTCACGAGCAGTACTTC	CSVEPRDRGTHEQYF
TRBV20-1	.	TRBJ2-7	many	TGCAGTGCTAGAGAGCCCGCCAGGGTCTGGGGCTACGAGCAGTACTTC	CSAREPARVWGYEQYF
TRBV4-3	.	TRBJ2-2	.	TGCGCCAGCAGCCACCAGAACACCGGGGAGCTGTTTTTT	CASSHQNTGELFF
TRBV6-2/TRBV6-3	TRBD2	TRBJ2-7	many	TGTGCCAGCAGTGCCGGACTAGGGAACTCCTACGAGCAGTACTTC	CASSAGLGNSYEQYF
TRBV30	.	TRBJ1-3	.	TGTGCCTGGAGCGTACAGTGGAGCTCTGGAAACACCATATATTTT	CAWSVQWSSGNTIYF
TRBV19	.	TRBJ1-2	few	TGTGCCAGTAGTTCCCAGACAAGGGGCTACACCTTC	CASSSQTRGYTF
TRBV28	TRBD2	TRBJ2-1	.	TGTGCCAGCAGGGGGACTAGCGGGGGGTCATACAATGAGCAGTTCTTC	CASRGTSGGSYNEQFF
TRBV28	TRBD2	TRBJ2-5	many	TGTGCCAGCAGTTTAGGGACTAGCGGGGGCCAAGAGACCCAGTACTTC	CASSLGTSGGQETQYF
TRBV3-1	TRBD1	TRBJ2-2	few	TGTGCCAGCAGCGGGACAGGCACGAACACCGGGGAGCTGTTTTTT	CASSGTGTNTGELFF
TRBV6-2/TRBV6-3	TRBD2	TRBJ2-2	.	TGTGCCAGCAGTACCGGGACTAGCGGGGAGCTGTTTTTT	CASSTGTSGELFF
TRBV7-9	TRBD1	TRBJ2-7	.	TGTGCCAGCAGCTTAGAAGGACAGGGGTTCCACGAGCAGTACTTC	CASSLEGQGFHEQYF
TRBV20-1	TRBD2	TRBJ2-5	.	TGCAGTGCTAGGGGACTAGCGGGAGCGCTGGAGACCCAGTACTTC	CSARGLAGALETQYF
TRBV29-1	.	TRBJ2-1	many	TGCAGCGTTGAACGGGTCCTTTATGAGCAGTTCTTC	CSVERVLYEQFF
TRBV10-3	TRBD2	TRBJ2-1	.	TGTGCCATCAGCCTAGCGGGGGGTTACAATGAGCAGTTCTTC	CAISLAGGYNEQFF
TRBV11-1	.	TRBJ1-3	few	TGTGCCAGCAGCGACGTCAAGAACTCTGGAAACACCATATATTTT	CASSDVKNSGNTIYF
TRBV6-5	TRBD2	TRBJ2-2	few	TGTGCCAGCAGTTACGGAATAGCGGGAGGGCCGGGTACCGGGGAGCTGTTTTTT	CASSYGIAGGPGTGELFF
TRBV7-9	.	TRBJ2-3	.	TGTGCCAGCAGCTTAGTCTCAGAGCCCACAGATACGCAGTATTTT	CASSLVSEPTDTQYF
TRBV6-2/TRBV6-3	.	TRBJ1-5	few	TGTGCCAGCAGGCCCACCTCGGGCCAGCCCCAGCATTTT	CASRPTSGQPQHF
TRBV18	TRBD1	TRBJ1-1	few	TGTGCCAGCTCACCACCTCGGGACAGAAACACTGAAGCTTTCTTT	CASSPPRDRNTEAFF
TRBV7-9	.	TRBJ2-7	many	TGTGCCAGCAGCAATGACCGTTCAACCTACGAGCAGTACTTC	CASSNDRSTYEQYF
TRBV4-2	.	TRBJ2-1	many	TGTGCCAGCAGCCAAGATCTCCCCAATGAGCAGTTCTTC	CASSQDLPNEQFF
TRBV20-1	.	TRBJ2-7	few	TGCAGTGTCCCCGCTAGGGGTAGCTACGAGCAGTACTTC	CSVPARGSYEQYF
TRBV6-1	.	TRBJ2-1	many	TGTGCCAGCAGTACCCGGCGCAGGGGTCAACCCTTTGACCAGTTCTTC	CASSTRRRGQPFDQFF